This T cell receptor (beta chain) was found in a study of blood T cell repertoires in COVID-19. Study overall: Sources were T cells, B-cell-depleted T cells, or PBMCs; the material itself was cDNA or gDNA.

The ends lost 4 bases at V and 1 base at J; junction bases unmatched: 4. The length of the CDR3 is 15 residues. Per germline, CDR1 PRHDT and CDR2 FYEKMQ (reference sequence). Assay used: immunoSEQ multiplex PCR; TCRdb lists only in-frame clones, some missing. Of approximately 210,000 clones detected, about four fifths appear once; the ten largest clones hold roughly 2.9%. Material: peripheral blood. The clonotype originates from a man aged 50-60 years with active or convalescent COVID-19. The V gene is TRBV13, the J gene TRBJ1-1; TRBD1 agrees at 9 bases. The CDR3 sequence is CASSSGTGSNTEAFF. CDR3 sequence (DNA): TGTGCCAGCAGCTCCGGGACAGGGTCGAACACTGAAGCTTTCTTT.